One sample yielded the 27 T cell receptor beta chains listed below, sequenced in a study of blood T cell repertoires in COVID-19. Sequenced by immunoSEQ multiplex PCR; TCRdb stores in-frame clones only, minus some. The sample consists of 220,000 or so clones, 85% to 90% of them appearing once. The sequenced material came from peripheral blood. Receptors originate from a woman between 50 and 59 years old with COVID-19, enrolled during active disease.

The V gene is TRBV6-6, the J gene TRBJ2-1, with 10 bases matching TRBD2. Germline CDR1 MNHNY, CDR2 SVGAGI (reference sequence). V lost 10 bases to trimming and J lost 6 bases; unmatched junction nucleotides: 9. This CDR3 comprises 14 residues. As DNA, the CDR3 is TGTGCCACCCAGACTAGCGGGTTCCTCAATGAGCAGTTCTTC. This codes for CATQTSGFLNEQFF.

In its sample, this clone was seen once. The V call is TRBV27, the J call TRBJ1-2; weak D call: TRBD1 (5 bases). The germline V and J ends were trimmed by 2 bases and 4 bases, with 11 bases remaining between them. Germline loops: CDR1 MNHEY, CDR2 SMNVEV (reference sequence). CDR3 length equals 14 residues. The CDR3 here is CASSLGAGRYGYTF. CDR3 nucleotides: TGTGCCAGCAGTTTAGGGGCCGGCCGCTATGGCTACACCTTC.

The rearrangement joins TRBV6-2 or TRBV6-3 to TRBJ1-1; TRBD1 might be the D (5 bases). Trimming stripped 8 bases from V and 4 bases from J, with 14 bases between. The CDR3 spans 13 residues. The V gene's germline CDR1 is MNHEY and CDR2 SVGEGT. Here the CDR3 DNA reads TGTGCCAGCGGCCTTAGGGGTTTCACTGAAGCTTTCTTT. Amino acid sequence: CASGLRGFTEAFF.

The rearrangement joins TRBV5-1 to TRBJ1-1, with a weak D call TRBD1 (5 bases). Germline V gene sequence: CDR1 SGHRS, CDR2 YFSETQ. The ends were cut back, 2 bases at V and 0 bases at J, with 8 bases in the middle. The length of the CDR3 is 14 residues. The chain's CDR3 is CASSLQAMNTEAFF. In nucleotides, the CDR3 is TGCGCCAGCAGCTTACAGGCCATGAACACTGAAGCTTTCTTT. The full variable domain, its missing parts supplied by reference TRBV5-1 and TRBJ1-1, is KAGVTQTPRYLIKTRGQQVTLSCSPISGHRSVSWYQQTPGQGLQFLFEYFSETQRNKGNFPGRFSGRQFSNSRSEMNVSTLELGDSALYLCASSLQAMNTEAFFGQGTRLTVV.

The CDR3 coding sequence is TGTGCCAGCAGCCCGACCGGCAGCGCCTACGAGCAGTACTTC. Translating it yields CASSPTGSAYEQYF. J is TRBJ2-7 and V is TRBV11-2; the D is unclear. CDR3 length equals 14 residues. Germline CDR1 SGHAT, CDR2 FQNNGV. The germline V and J ends were trimmed by 5 bases and 2 bases, with 13 bases remaining between them.

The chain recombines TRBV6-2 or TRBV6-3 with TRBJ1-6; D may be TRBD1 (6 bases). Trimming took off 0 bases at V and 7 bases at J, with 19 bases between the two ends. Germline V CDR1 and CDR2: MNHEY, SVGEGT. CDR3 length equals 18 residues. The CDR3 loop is CASSYSLRGTGRNSPLHF. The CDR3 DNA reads TGTGCCAGCAGTTACTCCCTTAGGGGAACAGGGCGGAATTCACCCCTCCACTTT.

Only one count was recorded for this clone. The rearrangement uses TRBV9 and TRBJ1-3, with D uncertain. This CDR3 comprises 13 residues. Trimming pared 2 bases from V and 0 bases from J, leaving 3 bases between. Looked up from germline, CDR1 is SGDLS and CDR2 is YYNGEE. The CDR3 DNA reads TGTGCCAGCAGCGTGAGCTCTGGAAACACCATATATTTT. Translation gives CASSVSSGNTIYF.

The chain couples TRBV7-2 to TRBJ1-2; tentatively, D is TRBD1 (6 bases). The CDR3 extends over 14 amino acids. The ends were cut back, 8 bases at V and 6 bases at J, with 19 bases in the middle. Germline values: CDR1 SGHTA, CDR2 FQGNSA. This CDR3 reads CASSGAARINGYTF. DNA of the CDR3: TGTGCCAGCTCAGGGGCCGCGAGGATAAATGGCTACACCTTC. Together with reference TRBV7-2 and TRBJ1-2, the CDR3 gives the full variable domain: GAGVSQSPSNKVTEKGKDVELRCDPISGHTALYWYRQSLGQGLEFLIYFQGNSAPDKSGLPSDRFSAERTGGSVSTLTIQRTQQEDSAVYLCASSGAARINGYTFGSGTRLTVV.

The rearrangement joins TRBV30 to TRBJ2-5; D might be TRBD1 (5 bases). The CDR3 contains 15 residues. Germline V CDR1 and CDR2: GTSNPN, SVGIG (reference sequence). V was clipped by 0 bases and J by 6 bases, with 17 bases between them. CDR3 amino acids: CAWSVIGQGSKTQYF. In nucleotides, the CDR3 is TGTGCCTGGAGTGTCATAGGGCAGGGTAGTAAGACCCAGTACTTC.

This CDR3 reads CASSGIMGQPNQPQHF. CDR3 in DNA: TGCGCCAGCAGTGGGATTATGGGACAGCCGAATCAGCCCCAGCATTTT. The chain has TRBV10-2 and TRBJ1-5, with 7 bases aligning to TRBD1. The trim removed 4 bases at V and 4 bases at J, leaving 10 bases unmatched. The CDR3 loop spans 16 amino acids. Per the germline V gene, CDR1 is WSHSY and CDR2 is SAAADI.

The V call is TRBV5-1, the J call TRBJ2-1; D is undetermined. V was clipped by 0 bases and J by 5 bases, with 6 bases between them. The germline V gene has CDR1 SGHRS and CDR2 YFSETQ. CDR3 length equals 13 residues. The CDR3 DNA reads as TGCGCCAGCAGCTTGGTACTGAACAATGAGCAGTTCTTC. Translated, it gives CASSLVLNNEQFF.

CDR3 DNA sequence: TGTGCCAGTGGGGGACAGTTCCACCAGCCCCAGCATTTT. Amino acid sequence: CASGGQFHQPQHF. The chain has TRBV19 and TRBJ1-5; 7 bases match TRBD1. The CDR3 sequence is 13 residues long. J gave up 7 bases and V 8 bases, and 8 bases lay outside the gene matches. Looked up from germline, CDR1 is LNHDA and CDR2 is SQIVND (reference sequence).

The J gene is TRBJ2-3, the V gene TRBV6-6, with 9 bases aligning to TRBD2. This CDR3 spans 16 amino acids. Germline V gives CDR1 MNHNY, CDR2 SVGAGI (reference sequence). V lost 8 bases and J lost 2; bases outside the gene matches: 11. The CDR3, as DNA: TGTGCCAGCGTGACCGGGAGCGGGGGGAACACAGATACGCAGTATTTT. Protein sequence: CASVTGSGGNTDTQYF.

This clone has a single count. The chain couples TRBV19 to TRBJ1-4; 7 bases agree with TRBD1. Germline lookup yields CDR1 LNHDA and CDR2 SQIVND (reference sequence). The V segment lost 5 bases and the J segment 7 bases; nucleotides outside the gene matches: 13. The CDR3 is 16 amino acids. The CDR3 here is CASSADRVGSPEKLFF. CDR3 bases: TGTGCCAGTAGTGCCGACAGGGTTGGGAGTCCTGAAAAACTGTTTTTT.

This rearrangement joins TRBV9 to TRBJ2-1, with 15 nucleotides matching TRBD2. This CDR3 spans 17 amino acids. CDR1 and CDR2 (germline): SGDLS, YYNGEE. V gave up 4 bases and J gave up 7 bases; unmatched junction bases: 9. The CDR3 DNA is TGTGCCAGCAGCTCCCGGACTAGCGGGGGGGTTTGGAATGAGCAGTTCTTC. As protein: CASSSRTSGGVWNEQFF. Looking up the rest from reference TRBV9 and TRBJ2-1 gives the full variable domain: DSGVTQTPKHLITATGQRVTLRCSPRSGDLSVYWYQQSLDQGLQFLIQYYNGEERAKGNILERFSAQQFPDLHSELNLSSLELGDSALYFCASSSRTSGGVWNEQFFGPGTRLTVL.

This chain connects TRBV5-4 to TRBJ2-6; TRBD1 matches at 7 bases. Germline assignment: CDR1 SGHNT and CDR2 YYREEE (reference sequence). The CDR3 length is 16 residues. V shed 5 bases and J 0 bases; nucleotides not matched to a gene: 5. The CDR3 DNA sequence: TGTGCCAGCAGGCGACAGGGCTTCTCTGGGGCCAACGTCCTGACTTTC. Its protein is CASRRQGFSGANVLTF.

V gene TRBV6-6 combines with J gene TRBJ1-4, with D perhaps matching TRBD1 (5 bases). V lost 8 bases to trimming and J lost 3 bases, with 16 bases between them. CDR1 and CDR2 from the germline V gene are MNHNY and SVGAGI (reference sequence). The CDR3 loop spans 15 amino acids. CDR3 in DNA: TGTGCCAGCTCCAAAGGGAGGGGAGCTAATGAAAAACTGTTTTTT. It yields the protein CASSKGRGANEKLFF.

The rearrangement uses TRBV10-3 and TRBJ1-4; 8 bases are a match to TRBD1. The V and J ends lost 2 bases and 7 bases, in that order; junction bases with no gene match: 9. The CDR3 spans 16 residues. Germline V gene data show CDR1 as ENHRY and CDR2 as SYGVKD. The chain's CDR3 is CAISETTGQGPEKLFF. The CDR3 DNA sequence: TGTGCCATCAGTGAGACCACCGGACAGGGACCTGAAAAACTGTTTTTT.

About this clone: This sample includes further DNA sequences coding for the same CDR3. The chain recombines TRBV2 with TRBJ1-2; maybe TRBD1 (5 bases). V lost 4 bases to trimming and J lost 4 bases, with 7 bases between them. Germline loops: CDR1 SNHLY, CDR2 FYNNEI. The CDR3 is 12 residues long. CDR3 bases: TGTGCCAGCAGTGGTCAGGGCTATGGCTACACCTTC. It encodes CASSGQGYGYTF.

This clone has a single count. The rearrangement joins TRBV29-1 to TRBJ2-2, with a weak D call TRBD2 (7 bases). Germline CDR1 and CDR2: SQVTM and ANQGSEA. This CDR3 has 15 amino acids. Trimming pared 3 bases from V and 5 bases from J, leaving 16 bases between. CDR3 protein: CSVEFRGAGTGELFF. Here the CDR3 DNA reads TGCAGCGTTGAGTTCCGGGGGGCCGGAACCGGGGAGCTGTTTTTT.

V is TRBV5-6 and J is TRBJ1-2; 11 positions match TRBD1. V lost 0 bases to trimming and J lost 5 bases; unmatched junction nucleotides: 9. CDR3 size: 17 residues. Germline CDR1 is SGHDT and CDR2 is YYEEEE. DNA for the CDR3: TGTGCCAGCAGCTTGGGACTTCCGGGACAGGGGGAATATGGCTACACCTTC. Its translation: CASSLGLPGQGEYGYTF.

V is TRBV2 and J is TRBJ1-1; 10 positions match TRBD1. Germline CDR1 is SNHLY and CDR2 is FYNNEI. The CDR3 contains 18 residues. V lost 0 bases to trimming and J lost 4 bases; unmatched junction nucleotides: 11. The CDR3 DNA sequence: TGTGCCAGCAGTGAAGCTGGGGGGGACAGGGGCAGGGGCACTGAAGCTTTCTTT. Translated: CASSEAGGDRGRGTEAFF.

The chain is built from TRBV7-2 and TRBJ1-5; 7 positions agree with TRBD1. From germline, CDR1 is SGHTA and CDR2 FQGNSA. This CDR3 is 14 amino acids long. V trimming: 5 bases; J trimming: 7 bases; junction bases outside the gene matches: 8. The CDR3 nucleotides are TGTGCCAGCAGCCTCGGGACAGCGCCGCAGCCCCAGCATTTT. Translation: CASSLGTAPQPQHF.

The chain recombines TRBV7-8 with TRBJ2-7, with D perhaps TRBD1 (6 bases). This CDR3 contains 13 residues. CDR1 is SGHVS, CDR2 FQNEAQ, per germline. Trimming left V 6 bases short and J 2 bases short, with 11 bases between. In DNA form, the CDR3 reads TGTGCCAGCAGTTTCACAGGGACCTACGAGCAGTACTTC. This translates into CASSFTGTYEQYF.

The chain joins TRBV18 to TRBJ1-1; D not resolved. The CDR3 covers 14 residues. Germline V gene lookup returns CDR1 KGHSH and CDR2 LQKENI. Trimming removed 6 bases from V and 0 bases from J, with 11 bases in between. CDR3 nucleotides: TGTGCCAGCTCGCCCCCCGGGGTGAACACTGAAGCTTTCTTT. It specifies CASSPPGVNTEAFF.

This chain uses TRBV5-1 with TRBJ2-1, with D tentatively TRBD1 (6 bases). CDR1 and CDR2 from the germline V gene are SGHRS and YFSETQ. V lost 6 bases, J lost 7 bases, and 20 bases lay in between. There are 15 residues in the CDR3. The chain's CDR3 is CASTQEGGGWNEQFF. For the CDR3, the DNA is TGCGCCAGCACCCAAGAAGGGGGTGGATGGAATGAGCAGTTCTTC.

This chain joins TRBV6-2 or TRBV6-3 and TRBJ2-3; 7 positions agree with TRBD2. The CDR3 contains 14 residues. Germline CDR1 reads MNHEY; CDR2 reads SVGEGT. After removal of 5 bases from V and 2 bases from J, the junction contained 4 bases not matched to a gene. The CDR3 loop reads CASSKAGDTDTQYF. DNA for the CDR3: TGTGCCAGCAGTAAGGCGGGGGACACAGATACGCAGTATTTT.